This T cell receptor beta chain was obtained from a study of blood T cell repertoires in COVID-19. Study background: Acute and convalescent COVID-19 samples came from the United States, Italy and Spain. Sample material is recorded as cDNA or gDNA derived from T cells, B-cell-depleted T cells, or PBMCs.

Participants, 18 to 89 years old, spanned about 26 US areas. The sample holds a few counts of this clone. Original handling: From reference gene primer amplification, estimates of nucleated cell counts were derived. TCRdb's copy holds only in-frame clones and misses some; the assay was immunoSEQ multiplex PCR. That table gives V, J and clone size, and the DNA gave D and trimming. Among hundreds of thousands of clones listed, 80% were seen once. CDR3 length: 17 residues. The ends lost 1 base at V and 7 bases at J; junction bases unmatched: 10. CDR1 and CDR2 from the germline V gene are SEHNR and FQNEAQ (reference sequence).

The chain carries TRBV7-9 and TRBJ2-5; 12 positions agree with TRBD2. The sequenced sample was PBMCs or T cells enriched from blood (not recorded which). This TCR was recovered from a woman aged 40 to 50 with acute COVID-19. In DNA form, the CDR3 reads TGTGCCAGCAGCTTAGACGGATCTAGCGGGAGGGCAGGGACCCAGTACTTC. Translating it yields CASSLDGSSGRAGTQYF.